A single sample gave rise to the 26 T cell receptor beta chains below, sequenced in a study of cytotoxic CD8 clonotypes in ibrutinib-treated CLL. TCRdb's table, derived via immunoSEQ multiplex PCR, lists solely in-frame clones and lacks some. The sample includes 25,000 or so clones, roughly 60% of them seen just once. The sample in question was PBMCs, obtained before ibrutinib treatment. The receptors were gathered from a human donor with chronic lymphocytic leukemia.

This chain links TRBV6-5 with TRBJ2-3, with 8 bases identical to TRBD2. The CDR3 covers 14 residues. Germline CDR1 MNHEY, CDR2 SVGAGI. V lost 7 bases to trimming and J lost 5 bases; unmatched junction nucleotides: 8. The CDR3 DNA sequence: TGTGCCAGCATGGCGGGAGGTCATATAGATACGCAGTATTTT. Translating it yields CASMAGGHIDTQYF.

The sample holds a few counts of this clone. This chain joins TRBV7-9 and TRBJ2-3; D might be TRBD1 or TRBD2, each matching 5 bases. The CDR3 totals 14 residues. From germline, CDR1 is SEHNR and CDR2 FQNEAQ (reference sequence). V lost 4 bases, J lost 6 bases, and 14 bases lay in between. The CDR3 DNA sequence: TGTGCCAGCAGCTCCCGGGGCCTAAGGGATACGCAGTATTTT. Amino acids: CASSSRGLRDTQYF.

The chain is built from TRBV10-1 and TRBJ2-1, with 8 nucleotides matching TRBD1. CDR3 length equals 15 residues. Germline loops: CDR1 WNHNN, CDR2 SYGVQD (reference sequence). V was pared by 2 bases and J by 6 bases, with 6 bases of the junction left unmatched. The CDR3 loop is CASSEPGQGSNEQFF. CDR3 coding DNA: TGCGCCAGCAGTGAGCCCGGACAGGGAAGCAATGAGCAGTTCTTC.

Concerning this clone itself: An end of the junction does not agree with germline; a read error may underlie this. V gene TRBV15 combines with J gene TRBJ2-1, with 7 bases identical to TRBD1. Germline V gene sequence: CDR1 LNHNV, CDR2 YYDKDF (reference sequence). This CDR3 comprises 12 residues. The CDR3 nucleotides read TGTGCCACCAGCAGAGATCTTCGACAGGGTATCTTC. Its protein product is CATSRDLRQGIF.

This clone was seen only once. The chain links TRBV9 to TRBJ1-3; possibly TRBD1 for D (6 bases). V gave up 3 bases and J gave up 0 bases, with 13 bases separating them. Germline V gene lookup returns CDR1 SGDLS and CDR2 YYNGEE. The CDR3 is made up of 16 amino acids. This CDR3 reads CASSGSQGFSGNTIYF. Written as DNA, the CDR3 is TGTGCCAGCAGCGGATCCCAGGGGTTCTCTGGAAACACCATATATTTT.

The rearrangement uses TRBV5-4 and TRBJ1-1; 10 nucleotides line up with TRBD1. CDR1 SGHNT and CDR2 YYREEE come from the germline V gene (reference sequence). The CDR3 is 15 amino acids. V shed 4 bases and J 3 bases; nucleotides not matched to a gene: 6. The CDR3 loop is CASSRQGAADTEAFF. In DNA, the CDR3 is TGTGCCAGCAGCCGACAGGGGGCGGCGGACACTGAAGCTTTCTTT.

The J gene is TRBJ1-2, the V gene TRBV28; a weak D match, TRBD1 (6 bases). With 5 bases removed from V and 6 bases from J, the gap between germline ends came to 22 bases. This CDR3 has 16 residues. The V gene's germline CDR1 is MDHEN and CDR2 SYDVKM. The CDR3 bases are TGTGCCAGCAGTCCGAGTCGGGGGGCCGCTTGGGATGGCTACACCTTC. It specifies CASSPSRGAAWDGYTF.

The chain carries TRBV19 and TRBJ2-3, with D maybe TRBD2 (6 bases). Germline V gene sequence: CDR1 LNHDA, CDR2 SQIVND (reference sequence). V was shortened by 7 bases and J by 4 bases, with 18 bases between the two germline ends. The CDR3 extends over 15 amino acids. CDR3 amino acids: CASTAGREFADTQYF. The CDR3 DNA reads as TGTGCCAGTACCGCGGGACGGGAATTTGCAGATACGCAGTATTTT.

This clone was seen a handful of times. This CDR3 reads CASRLPTSYNEQFF. The DNA of the CDR3 is TGTGCCAGCAGACTCCCGACAAGCTACAATGAGCAGTTCTTC. The chain employs TRBV28 and TRBJ2-1; D is uncertain. Trimming left V 6 bases short and J 3 bases short, with 12 bases between. This CDR3 is built from 14 residues. Germline V gene lookup returns CDR1 MDHEN and CDR2 SYDVKM. Variable domain in full (rest from reference TRBV28 and TRBJ2-1): DVKVTQSSRYLVKRTGEKVFLECVQDMDHENMFWYRQDPGLGLRLIYFSYDVKMKEKGDIPEGYSVSREKKERFSLILESASTNQTSMYLCASRLPTSYNEQFFGPGTRLTVL.

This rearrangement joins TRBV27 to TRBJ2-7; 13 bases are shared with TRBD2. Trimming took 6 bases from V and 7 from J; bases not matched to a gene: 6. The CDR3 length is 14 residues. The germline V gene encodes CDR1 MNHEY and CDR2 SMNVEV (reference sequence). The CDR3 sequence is CASRLTSGRGEQYF. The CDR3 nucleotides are TGTGCCAGCAGACTAACTAGCGGGAGGGGGGAGCAGTACTTC.

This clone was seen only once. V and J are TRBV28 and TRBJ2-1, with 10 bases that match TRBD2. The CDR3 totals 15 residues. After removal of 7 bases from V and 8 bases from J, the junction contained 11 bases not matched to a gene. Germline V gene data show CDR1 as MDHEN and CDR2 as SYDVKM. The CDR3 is CASTPFSGRSHEQFF. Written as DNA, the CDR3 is TGTGCCAGCACCCCTTTTAGCGGGAGGAGTCATGAGCAGTTCTTC.

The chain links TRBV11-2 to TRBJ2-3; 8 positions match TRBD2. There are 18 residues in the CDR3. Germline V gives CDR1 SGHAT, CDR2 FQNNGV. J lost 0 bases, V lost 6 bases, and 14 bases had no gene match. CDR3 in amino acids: CASSSPVGRGASTDTQYF. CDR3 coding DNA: TGTGCCAGCAGTTCACCCGTGGGGCGGGGGGCTAGCACAGATACGCAGTATTTT.

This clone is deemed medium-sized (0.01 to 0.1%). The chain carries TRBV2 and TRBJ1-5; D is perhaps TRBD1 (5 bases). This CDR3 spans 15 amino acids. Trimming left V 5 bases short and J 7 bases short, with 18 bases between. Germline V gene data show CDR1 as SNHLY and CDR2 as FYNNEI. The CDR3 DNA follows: TGTGCCAGCAGTCCGTGGGGGGAAGGGCGGCAGCCCCAGCATTTT. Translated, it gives CASSPWGEGRQPQHF. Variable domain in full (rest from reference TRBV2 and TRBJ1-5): EPEVTQTPSHQVTQMGQEVILRCVPISNHLYFYWYRQILGQKVEFLVSFYNNEISEKSEIFDDQFSVERPDGSNFTLKIRSTKLEDSAMYFCASSPWGEGRQPQHFGDGTRLSIL.

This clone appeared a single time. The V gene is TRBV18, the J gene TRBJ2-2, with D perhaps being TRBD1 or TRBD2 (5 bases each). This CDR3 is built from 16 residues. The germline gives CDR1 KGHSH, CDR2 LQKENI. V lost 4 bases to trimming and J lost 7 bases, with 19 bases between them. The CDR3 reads CASSLGTTDPNGELFF. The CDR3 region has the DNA TGTGCCAGCTCACTGGGGACGACAGATCCTAACGGGGAGCTGTTTTTT.

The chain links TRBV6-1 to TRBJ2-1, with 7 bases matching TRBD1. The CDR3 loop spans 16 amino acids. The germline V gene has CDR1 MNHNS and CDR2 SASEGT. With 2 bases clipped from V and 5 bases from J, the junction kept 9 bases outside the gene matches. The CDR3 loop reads CASSEWDSWGHNEQFF. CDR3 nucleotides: TGTGCCAGCAGTGAATGGGACAGTTGGGGGCACAATGAGCAGTTCTTC.

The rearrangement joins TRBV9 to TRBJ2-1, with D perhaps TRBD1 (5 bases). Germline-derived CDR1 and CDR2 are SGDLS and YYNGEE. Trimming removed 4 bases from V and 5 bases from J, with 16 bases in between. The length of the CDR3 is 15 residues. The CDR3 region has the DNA TGTGCCAGCAGCCCCCAGGACACCCCGGACAATGAGCAGTTCTTC. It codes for CASSPQDTPDNEQFF.

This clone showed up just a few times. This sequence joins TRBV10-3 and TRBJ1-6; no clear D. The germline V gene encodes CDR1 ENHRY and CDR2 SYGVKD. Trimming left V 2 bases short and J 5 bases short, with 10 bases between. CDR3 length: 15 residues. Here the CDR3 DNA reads TGTGCCATCAGTGAGCATGGTCTAGATAATTCACCCCTCCACTTT. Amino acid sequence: CAISEHGLDNSPLHF.

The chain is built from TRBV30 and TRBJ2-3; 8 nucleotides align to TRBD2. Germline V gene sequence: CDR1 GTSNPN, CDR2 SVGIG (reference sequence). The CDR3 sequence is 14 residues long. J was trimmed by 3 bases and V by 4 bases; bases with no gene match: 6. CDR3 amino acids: CAWTRGVRTDTQYF. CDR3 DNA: TGTGCCTGGACGCGGGGGGTCAGGACAGATACGCAGTATTTT.

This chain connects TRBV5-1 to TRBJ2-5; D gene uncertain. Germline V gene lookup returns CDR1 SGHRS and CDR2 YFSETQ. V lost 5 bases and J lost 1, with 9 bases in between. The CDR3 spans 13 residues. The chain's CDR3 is CASRDTFQETQYF. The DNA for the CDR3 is TGCGCCAGCAGAGACACGTTCCAAGAGACCCAGTACTTC.

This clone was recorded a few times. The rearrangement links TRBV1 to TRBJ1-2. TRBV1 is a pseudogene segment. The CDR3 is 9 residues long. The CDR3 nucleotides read TGCACCAGCAGCCAAGAAGCAAGCTTC. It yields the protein CTSSQEASF.

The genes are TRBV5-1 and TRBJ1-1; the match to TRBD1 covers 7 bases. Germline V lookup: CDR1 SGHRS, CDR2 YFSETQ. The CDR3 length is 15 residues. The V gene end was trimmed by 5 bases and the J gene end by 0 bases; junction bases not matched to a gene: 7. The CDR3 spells CASRGTDIMNTEAFF. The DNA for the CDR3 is TGCGCCAGCAGGGGGACAGATATTATGAACACTGAAGCTTTCTTT.

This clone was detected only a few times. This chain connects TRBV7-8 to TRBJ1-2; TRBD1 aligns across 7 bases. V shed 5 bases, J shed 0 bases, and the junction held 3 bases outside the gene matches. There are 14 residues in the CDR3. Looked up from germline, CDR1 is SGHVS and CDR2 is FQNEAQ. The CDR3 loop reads CASSIGTANYGYTF. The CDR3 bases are TGTGCCAGCAGCATCGGGACAGCTAACTATGGCTACACCTTC.

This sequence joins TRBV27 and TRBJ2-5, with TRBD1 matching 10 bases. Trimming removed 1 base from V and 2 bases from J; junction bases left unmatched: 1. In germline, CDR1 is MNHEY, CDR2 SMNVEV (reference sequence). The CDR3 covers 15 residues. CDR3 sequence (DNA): TGTGCCAGCAGTTTATTGGGACAGGGGCAAGAGACCCAGTACTTC. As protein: CASSLLGQGQETQYF.

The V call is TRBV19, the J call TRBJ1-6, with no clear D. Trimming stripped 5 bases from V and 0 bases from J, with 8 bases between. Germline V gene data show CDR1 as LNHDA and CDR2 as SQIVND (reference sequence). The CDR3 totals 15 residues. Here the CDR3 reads CASSETSSYNSPLHF. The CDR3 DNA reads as TGTGCCAGTAGTGAGACGAGCTCCTATAATTCACCCCTCCACTTT.

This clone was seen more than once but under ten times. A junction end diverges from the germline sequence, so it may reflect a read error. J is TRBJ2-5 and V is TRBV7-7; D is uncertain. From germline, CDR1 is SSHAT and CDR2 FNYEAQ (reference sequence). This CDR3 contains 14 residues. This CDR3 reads CASSQGRLEETQYF. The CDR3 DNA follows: TGTGCTAGCAGCCAAGGACGGCTTGAAGAGACCCAGTACTTC. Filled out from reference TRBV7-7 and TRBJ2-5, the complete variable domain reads GAGVSQSPRYKVTKRGQDVTLRCDPISSHATLYWYQQALGQGPEFLTYFNYEAQPDKSGLPSDRFSAERPEGSISTLTIQRTEQRDSAMYRCASSQGRLEETQYFGPGTRLLVL.

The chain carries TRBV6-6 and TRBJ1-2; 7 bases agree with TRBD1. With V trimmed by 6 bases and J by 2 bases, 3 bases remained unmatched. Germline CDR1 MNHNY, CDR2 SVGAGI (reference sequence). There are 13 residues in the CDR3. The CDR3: CASRGQANYGYTF. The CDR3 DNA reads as TGTGCCAGCAGAGGACAGGCGAACTATGGCTACACCTTC.